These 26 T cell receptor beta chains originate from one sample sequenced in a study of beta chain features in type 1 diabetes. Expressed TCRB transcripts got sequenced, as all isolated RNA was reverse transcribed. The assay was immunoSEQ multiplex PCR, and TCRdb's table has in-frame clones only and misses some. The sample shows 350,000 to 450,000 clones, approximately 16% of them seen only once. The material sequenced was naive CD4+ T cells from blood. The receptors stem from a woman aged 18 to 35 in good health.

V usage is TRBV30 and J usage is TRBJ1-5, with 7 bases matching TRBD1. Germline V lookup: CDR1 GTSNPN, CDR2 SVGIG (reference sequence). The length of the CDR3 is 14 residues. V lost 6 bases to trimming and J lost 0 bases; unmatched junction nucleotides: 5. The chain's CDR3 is CACGGTASNQPQHF. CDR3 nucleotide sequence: TGTGCCTGCGGAGGGACAGCTAGCAATCAGCCCCAGCATTTT.

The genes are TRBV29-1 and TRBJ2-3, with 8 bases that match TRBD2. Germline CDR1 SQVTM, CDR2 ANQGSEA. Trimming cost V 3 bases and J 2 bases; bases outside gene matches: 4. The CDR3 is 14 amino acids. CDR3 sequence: CSVDVAGYTDTQYF. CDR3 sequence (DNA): TGCAGCGTTGACGTAGCGGGGTACACAGATACGCAGTATTTT.

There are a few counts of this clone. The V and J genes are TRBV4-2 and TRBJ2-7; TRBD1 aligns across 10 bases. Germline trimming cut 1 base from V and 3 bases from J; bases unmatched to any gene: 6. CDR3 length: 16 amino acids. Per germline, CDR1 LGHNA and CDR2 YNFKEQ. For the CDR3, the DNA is TGTGCCAGCAGCCAAGGACAGGGACAGGGGTACTACGAGCAGTACTTC. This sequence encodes CASSQGQGQGYYEQYF.

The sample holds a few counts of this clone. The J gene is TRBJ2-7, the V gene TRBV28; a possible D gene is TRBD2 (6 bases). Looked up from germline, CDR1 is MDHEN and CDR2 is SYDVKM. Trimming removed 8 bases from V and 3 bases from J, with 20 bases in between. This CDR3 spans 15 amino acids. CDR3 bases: TGTGCCAGCGGAGGGCCGGGAACCCCCCTCTACGAGCAGTACTTC. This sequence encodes CASGGPGTPLYEQYF.

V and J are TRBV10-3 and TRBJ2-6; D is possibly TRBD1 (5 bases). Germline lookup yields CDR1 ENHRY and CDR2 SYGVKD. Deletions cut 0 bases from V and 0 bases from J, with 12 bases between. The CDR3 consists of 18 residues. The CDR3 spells CAISESQTATSGANVLTF. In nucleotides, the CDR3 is TGTGCCATCAGTGAGTCCCAGACAGCGACCTCTGGGGCCAACGTCCTGACTTTC.

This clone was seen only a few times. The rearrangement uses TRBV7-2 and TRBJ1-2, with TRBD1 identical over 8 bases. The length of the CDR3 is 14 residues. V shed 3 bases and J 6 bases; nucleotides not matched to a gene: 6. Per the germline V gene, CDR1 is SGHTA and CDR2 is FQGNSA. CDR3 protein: CASSFSRGQHGYTF. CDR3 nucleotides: TGTGCCAGCAGCTTTTCCAGGGGGCAACATGGCTACACCTTC. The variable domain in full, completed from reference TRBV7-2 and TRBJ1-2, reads GAGVSQSPSNKVTEKGKDVELRCDPISGHTALYWYRQSLGQGLEFLIYFQGNSAPDKSGLPSDRFSAERTGGSVSTLTIQRTQQEDSAVYLCASSFSRGQHGYTFGSGTRLTVV.

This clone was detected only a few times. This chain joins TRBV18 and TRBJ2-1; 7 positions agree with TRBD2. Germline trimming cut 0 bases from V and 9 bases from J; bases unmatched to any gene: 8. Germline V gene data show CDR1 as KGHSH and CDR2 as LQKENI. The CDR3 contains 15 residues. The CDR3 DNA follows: TGTGCCAGCTCACCACCGAACCGGGAGGTGGGTGAGCAGTTCTTC. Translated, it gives CASSPPNREVGEQFF.

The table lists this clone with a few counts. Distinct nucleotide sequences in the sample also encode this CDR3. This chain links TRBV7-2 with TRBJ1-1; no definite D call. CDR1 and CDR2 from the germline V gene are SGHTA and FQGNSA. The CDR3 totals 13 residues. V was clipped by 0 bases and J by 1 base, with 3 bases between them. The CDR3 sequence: CASSLARNTEAFF. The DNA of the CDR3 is TGTGCCAGCAGCTTAGCGCGGAACACTGAAGCTTTCTTT.

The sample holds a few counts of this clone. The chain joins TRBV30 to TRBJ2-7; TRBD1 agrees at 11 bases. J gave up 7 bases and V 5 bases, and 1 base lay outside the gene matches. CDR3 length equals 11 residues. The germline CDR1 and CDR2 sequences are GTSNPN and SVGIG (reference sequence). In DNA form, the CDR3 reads TGTGCCTGGGGGACAGGGGGTGAGCAGTACTTC. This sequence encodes CAWGTGGEQYF.

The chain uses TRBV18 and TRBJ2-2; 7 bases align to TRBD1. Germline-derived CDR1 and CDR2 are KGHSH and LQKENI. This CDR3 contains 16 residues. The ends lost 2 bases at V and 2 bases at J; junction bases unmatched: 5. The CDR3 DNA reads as TGTGCCAGCTCACCATGGCGACAGGGTAACACCGGGGAGCTGTTTTTT. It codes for CASSPWRQGNTGELFF.

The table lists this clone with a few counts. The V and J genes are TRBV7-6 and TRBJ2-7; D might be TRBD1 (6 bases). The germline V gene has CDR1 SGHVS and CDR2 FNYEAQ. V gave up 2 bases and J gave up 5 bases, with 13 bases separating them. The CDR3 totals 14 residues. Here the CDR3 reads CASSLIQGDHEQYF. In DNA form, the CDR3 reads TGTGCCAGCAGCTTAATACAGGGTGATCACGAGCAGTACTTC. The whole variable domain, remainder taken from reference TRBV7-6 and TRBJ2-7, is GAGVSQSPRYKVTKRGQDVALRCDPISGHVSLYWYRQALGQGPEFLTYFNYEAQQDKSGLPNDRFSAERPEGSISTLTIQRTEQRDSAMYRCASSLIQGDHEQYFGPGTRLTVT.

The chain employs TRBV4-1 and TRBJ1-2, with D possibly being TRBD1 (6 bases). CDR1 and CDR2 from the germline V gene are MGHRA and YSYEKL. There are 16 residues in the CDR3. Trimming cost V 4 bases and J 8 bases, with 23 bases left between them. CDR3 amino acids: CASSLVLGQPGRGYTF. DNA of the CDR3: TGCGCCAGCAGCCTAGTTCTCGGACAGCCCGGACGGGGCTACACCTTC.

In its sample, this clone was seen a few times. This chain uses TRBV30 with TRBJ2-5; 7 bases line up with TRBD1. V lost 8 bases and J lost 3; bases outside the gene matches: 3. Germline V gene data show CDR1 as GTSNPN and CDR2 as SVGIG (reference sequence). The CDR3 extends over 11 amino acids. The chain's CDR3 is CASGQEETQYF. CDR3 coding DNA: TGTGCCAGTGGACAGGAAGAGACCCAGTACTTC.

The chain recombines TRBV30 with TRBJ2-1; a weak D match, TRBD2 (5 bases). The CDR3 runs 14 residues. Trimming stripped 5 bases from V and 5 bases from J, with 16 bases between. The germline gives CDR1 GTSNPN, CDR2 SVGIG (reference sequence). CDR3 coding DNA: TGTGCCTGGGCACGTTATGGAGCGGACAATGAGCAGTTCTTC. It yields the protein CAWARYGADNEQFF.

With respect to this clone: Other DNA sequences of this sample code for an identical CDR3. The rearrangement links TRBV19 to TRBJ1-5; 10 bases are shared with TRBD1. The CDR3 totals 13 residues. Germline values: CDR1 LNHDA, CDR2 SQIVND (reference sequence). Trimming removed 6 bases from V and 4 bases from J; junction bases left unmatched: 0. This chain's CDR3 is CASRDRGNQPQHF. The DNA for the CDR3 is TGTGCCAGTAGGGACAGGGGGAATCAGCCCCAGCATTTT.

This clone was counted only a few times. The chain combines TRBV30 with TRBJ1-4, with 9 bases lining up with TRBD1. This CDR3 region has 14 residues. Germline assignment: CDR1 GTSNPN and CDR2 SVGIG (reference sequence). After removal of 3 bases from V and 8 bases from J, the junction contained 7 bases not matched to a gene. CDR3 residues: CAWRPGQGGEKLFF. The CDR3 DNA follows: TGTGCCTGGAGACCGGGACAGGGTGGAGAAAAACTGTTTTTT.

CDR3 DNA sequence: TGTGCCAGCAGTTCGGGGGGTCGCGGCCACGACGAGCAGTACTTC. This encodes CASSSGGRGHDEQYF. The gene calls are TRBV28 and TRBJ2-7, with 7 bases that match TRBD2. Germline V lookup: CDR1 MDHEN, CDR2 SYDVKM. Unmatched junction bases numbered 11, after V lost 4 bases and J lost 5 bases. There are 15 residues in the CDR3.

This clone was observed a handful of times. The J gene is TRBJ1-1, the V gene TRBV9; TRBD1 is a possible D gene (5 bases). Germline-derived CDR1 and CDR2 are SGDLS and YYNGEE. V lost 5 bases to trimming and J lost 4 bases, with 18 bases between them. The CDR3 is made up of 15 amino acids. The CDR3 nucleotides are TGTGCCAGCAGTAAGGGGATTTTTAGGAGCACTGAAGCTTTCTTT. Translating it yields CASSKGIFRSTEAFF.

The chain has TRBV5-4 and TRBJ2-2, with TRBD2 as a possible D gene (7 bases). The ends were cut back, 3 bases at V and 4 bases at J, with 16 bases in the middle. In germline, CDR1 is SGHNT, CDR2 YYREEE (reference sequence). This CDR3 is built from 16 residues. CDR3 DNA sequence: TGTGCCAGCAGCTCGGTTGGGGGGGCGCGCACCGGGGAGCTGTTTTTT. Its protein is CASSSVGGARTGELFF.

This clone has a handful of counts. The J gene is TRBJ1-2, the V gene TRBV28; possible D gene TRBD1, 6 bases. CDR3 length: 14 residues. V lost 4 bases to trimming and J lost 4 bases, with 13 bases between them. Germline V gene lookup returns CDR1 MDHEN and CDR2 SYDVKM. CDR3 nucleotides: TGTGCCAGCAGTTCTCCCGACAGGAGCTATGGCTACACCTTC. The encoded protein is CASSSPDRSYGYTF.

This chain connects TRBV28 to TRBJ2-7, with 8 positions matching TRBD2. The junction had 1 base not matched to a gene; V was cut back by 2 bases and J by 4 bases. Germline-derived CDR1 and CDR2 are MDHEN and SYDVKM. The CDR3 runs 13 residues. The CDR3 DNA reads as TGTGCCAGCAGTTTAGCGGGAGGTTACGAGCAGTACTTC. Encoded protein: CASSLAGGYEQYF.

The CDR3 nucleotides are TGTGCCAGCAGCTTTCGGGGTGGGTTTAGCAATCAGCCCCAGCATTTT. It encodes CASSFRGGFSNQPQHF. The chain is built from TRBV7-2 and TRBJ1-5, with no clear D. CDR3 length: 16 residues. The V and J ends lost 3 bases and 0 bases respectively, with 12 bases between them. CDR1 is SGHTA and CDR2 is FQGNSA in the germline V gene.

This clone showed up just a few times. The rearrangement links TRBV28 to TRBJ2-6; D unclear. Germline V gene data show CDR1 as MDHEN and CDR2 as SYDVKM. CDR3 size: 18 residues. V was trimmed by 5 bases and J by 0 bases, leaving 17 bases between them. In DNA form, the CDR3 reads TGTGCCAGCAGTCTACCCCTTATCCCTAACTCTGGGGCCAACGTCCTGACTTTC. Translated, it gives CASSLPLIPNSGANVLTF. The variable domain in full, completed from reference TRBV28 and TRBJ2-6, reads DVKVTQSSRYLVKRTGEKVFLECVQDMDHENMFWYRQDPGLGLRLIYFSYDVKMKEKGDIPEGYSVSREKKERFSLILESASTNQTSMYLCASSLPLIPNSGANVLTFGAGSRLTVL.

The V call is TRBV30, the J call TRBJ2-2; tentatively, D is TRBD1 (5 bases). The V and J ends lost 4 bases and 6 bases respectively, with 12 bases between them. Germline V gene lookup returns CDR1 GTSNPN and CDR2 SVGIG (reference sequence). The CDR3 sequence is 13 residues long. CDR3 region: CAWTGSYAGELFF. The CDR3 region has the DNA TGTGCCTGGACAGGGTCGTATGCCGGGGAGCTGTTTTTT.

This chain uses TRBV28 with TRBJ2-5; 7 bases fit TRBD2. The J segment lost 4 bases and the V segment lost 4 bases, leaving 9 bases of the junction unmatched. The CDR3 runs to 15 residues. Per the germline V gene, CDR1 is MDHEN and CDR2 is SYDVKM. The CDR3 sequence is CASSSGGGLRETQYF. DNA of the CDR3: TGTGCCAGCAGTTCAGGCGGGGGACTCCGAGAGACCCAGTACTTC.

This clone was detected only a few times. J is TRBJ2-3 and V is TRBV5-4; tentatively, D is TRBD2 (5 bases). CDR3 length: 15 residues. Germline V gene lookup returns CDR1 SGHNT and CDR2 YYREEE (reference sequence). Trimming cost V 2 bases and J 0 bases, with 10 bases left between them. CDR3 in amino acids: CASSFRSGSTDTQYF. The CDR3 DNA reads TGTGCCAGCAGCTTTCGGAGCGGTAGCACAGATACGCAGTATTTT.